The 10 T cell receptor beta chains below come from one sample, sequenced in a study of blood T cell repertoires in COVID-19. Generated by immunoSEQ multiplex PCR, the TCRdb table keeps only in-frame clones and is missing some. The sample consists of approximately 68,000 clones, 80% to 85% of them appearing once. Sample: peripheral blood. Receptors were obtained from a human donor in a cohort sampled during active COVID-19.

The V call is TRBV5-6, the J call TRBJ2-7, with unresolved D. Trimming took off 3 bases at V and 1 base at J, with 2 bases between the two ends. The CDR3 sequence is 11 residues long. Germline CDR1 is SGHDT and CDR2 is YYEEEE. In DNA, the CDR3 is TGTGCCAGCAGCTCTTCCTACGAGCAGTACTTC. This codes for CASSSSYEQYF.

A single count supports this clone. The CDR3 nucleotides are TGTGCCAGCAGCAAACAGGGCAATCAGCCCCAGCATTTT. Protein: CASSKQGNQPQHF. V usage is TRBV7-2 and J usage is TRBJ1-5; D may be TRBD1 (5 bases). V lost 5 bases, J lost 2 bases, and 7 bases lay in between. The CDR3 contains 13 residues. Germline CDR1 and CDR2: SGHTA and FQGNSA.

The chain uses TRBV19 and TRBJ2-7, with TRBD2 as a possible D gene (5 bases). CDR1 is LNHDA, CDR2 SQIVND, per germline (reference sequence). Trimming left V 5 bases short and J 3 bases short, with 11 bases between. This CDR3 comprises 13 residues. The CDR3 region has the DNA TGTGCCAGTAGTGCGGGTAAGGACTACGAGCAGTACTTC. Translation: CASSAGKDYEQYF.

This rearrangement joins TRBV7-2 to TRBJ1-1; 7 bases line up with TRBD1. Germline CDR1 is SGHTA and CDR2 is FQGNSA. The V gene end was trimmed by 8 bases and the J gene end by 1 base; junction bases not matched to a gene: 10. The CDR3 consists of 15 residues. The DNA for the CDR3 is TGTGCCAGCGGACGACAGGGTGAGAGGAACACTGAAGCTTTCTTT. Translation: CASGRQGERNTEAFF. The full variable domain, its missing parts supplied by reference TRBV7-2 and TRBJ1-1, is GAGVSQSPSNKVTEKGKDVELRCDPISGHTALYWYRQSLGQGLEFLIYFQGNSAPDKSGLPSDRFSAERTGGSVSTLTIQRTQQEDSAVYLCASGRQGERNTEAFFGQGTRLTVV.

The rearrangement uses TRBV6-2 or TRBV6-3 and TRBJ2-1, with TRBD2 matching over 10 bases. The CDR3 length is 15 residues. Germline V lookup: CDR1 MNHEY, CDR2 SVGEGT. J gave up 7 bases and V 2 bases, and 5 bases lay outside the gene matches. Written as DNA, the CDR3 is TGTGCCAGCAGTTACGGGCTAGCGGGAGAAAATGAGCAGTTCTTC. It translates to CASSYGLAGENEQFF.

This clone was observed a handful of times. The chain couples TRBV27 to TRBJ1-2; no definite D call. Germline V gene lookup returns CDR1 MNHEY and CDR2 SMNVEV (reference sequence). V lost 6 bases and J 6 bases, leaving 8 bases between the germline ends. The CDR3 is 11 residues long. The CDR3 coding sequence is TGTGCCAGCAGGACCAGGAATGGCTACACCTTC. Protein product: CASRTRNGYTF.

The chain uses TRBV28 and TRBJ1-2; 7 bases are a match to TRBD1. This CDR3 comprises 12 residues. The germline CDR1 and CDR2 sequences are MDHEN and SYDVKM. V was clipped by 5 bases and J by 6 bases; unmatched bases: 3. The CDR3 loop is CASSPDRDGYTF. For the CDR3, the DNA is TGTGCCAGCAGTCCCGACAGGGATGGCTACACCTTC.

The J gene is TRBJ1-2, the V gene TRBV6-5; 9 positions match TRBD1. V lost 8 bases, J lost 8 bases, and 15 bases stayed unmatched. Germline loops: CDR1 MNHEY, CDR2 SVGAGI. The CDR3 has 15 amino acids. CDR3 in DNA: TGTGCCAGCTCAAGTACAGGGGGCGCGAGGGGAGGCTACACCTTC. Protein: CASSSTGGARGGYTF.

The chain has TRBV5-6 and TRBJ1-2; TRBD1 might be the D (6 bases). The ends were cut back, 5 bases at V and 4 bases at J, with 15 bases in the middle. The CDR3 is made up of 14 amino acids. The germline gives CDR1 SGHDT, CDR2 YYEEEE. The CDR3 spells CASRIREGVYGYTF. CDR3 coding DNA: TGTGCCAGCAGAATAAGGGAGGGGGTCTATGGCTACACCTTC.

This chain links TRBV5-1 with TRBJ2-2; D is possibly TRBD1 (5 bases). Trimming shortened V by 9 bases and J by 4 bases, and 16 bases separated the two germline ends. CDR3 length: 14 amino acids. The germline CDR1 and CDR2 sequences are SGHRS and YFSETQ. In DNA form, the CDR3 reads TGCGCCACCCGACAGAACGGCCTCACCGGGGAGCTGTTTTTT. This encodes CATRQNGLTGELFF.